The clone carrying this T cell receptor (beta chain) was detected only once. The data belong to a study of blood T cell repertoires in COVID-19. Study-wide background: Collection of acute and convalescent COVID-19 samples took place in the United States, Italy and Spain. T cells, B-cell-depleted T cells, or PBMCs provided the cDNA or gDNA that served as material.

With 1 base clipped from V and 6 bases from J, the junction kept 4 bases outside the gene matches. Germline loops: CDR1 LGHDT, CDR2 YNNKEL (reference sequence). This CDR3 comprises 15 residues. Authors' processing steps: It was from reference gene primer amplification that nucleated cell counts were estimated. TCRdb's copy holds only in-frame clones and misses some; the assay was immunoSEQ multiplex PCR. V, J and clone size are those of that table, while D and trimming were read from the DNA. The profile shows under 150,000 clones, roughly 90% of them singletons. Sample: peripheral blood. The sequence was obtained from a man aged 50-59 years with active or convalescent COVID-19. The chain uses TRBV3-1 (or the pseudogene TRBV3-2) and TRBJ2-1, with TRBD1 matching 9 bases. The CDR3 DNA reads as TGTGCCAGCAGCCAAGGGACAGGGGATTTCAATGAGCAGTTCTTC. It codes for CASSQGTGDFNEQFF.